This record covers a single TCR beta chain. In the PCR, 60 Vbeta and 13 Jbeta primers were used. Assay used: immunoSEQ multiplex PCR; TCRdb lists only in-frame clones, some missing. The sample totals just over 200,000 clones. The entry originates in a study of cytomegalovirus exposure and HLA in healthy donors. Germline CDR1 MGHDK, CDR2 SYGVNS. The CDR3 totals 15 residues. The V gene lost 3 bases and the J gene lost 4 bases, with 12 bases spanning the gap. This sequence was found in a girl aged 2-10 years in good health and CMV-seropositive. The rearrangement joins TRBV25-1 to TRBJ2-2, with a possible D match to TRBD2 (6 bases). Sequenced input: PBMCs. This CDR3 is CASSDTSPATGELFF. CDR3 nucleotide sequence: TGTGCCAGCAGTGACACTAGCCCCGCCACCGGGGAGCTGTTTTTT.